The rows below give T cell receptor beta chains drawn from one sample of a study of cytomegalovirus exposure and HLA in healthy donors. Some clones are missing from TCRdb's copy, which holds only in-frame ones; the method was immunoSEQ multiplex PCR. The profile shows roughly 150,000 clones, approximately 83% of them singletons. Material: PBMCs. The receptors shown here come from a woman between 18 and 30 years old in good health and CMV-seronegative. Each CDR3 is given with its conserved first and last residue. A D gene is named only where the DNA matches it firmly. Part of the rows lack a size; the others show once, few, many or a class for expanded clones.

V gene: TRBV2; D gene: .; J gene: TRBJ1-1; clone size: .; CDR3 protein: CASKVLEGTEAFF; CDR3 DNA: TGTGCCAGCAAGGTCTTGGAGGGGACTGAAGCTTTCTTT
V gene: TRBV11-2; D gene: .; J gene: TRBJ2-1; clone size: .; CDR3 protein: CASSLGGMWMNEQFF; CDR3 DNA: TGTGCCAGCAGCTTAGGAGGTATGTGGATGAATGAGCAGTTCTTC
V gene: TRBV5-1; D gene: TRBD1; J gene: TRBJ1-6; clone size: .; CDR3 protein: CASSLAPGGSISSYNSPLHF; CDR3 DNA: TGCGCCAGCAGCTTGGCGCCAGGGGGCAGCATCAGCTCCTATAATTCACCCCTCCACTTT
V gene: TRBV30; D gene: TRBD2; J gene: TRBJ2-5; clone size: .; CDR3 protein: CARGVGQETQYF; CDR3 DNA: TGTGCTCGGGGGGTAGGACAAGAGACCCAGTACTTC
V gene: TRBV6-1; D gene: TRBD1; J gene: TRBJ1-1; clone size: .; CDR3 protein: CATRTGPTAHTEAFF; CDR3 DNA: TGTGCCACACGGACAGGGCCTACCGCCCACACTGAAGCTTTCTTT
V gene: TRBV7-6; D gene: TRBD2; J gene: TRBJ2-6; clone size: .; CDR3 protein: CASSLGIAGRTGANVLTF; CDR3 DNA: TGTGCCAGCAGCTTAGGAATAGCGGGGAGGACTGGGGCCAACGTCCTGACTTTC
V gene: TRBV6-6; D gene: .; J gene: TRBJ1-4; clone size: .; CDR3 protein: CASSYAQGNEKLFF; CDR3 DNA: TGTGCCAGCAGTTACGCCCAGGGTAATGAAAAACTGTTTTTT
V gene: TRBV5-1; D gene: .; J gene: TRBJ1-1; clone size: .; CDR3 protein: CASSLQRGNTEAFF; CDR3 DNA: TGCGCCAGCAGCTTACAACGGGGGAACACTGAAGCTTTCTTT
V gene: TRBV6-1; D gene: TRBD1; J gene: TRBJ1-1; clone size: .; CDR3 protein: CATSPDRTEAFF; CDR3 DNA: TGTGCCACAAGCCCGGACAGGACTGAAGCTTTCTTT
V gene: TRBV11-3; D gene: .; J gene: TRBJ2-2; clone size: .; CDR3 protein: CASYPGSLPGELFF; CDR3 DNA: TGTGCCAGCTACCCCGGGAGCCTCCCCGGGGAGCTGTTTTTT
V gene: TRBV5-4; D gene: .; J gene: TRBJ1-1; clone size: few; CDR3 protein: CASSLDAGEAFF; CDR3 DNA: TGTGCCAGCAGCTTGGACGCGGGTGAAGCTTTCTTT
V gene: TRBV7-2; D gene: TRBD2; J gene: TRBJ2-7; clone size: .; CDR3 protein: CASSPAGGSYEQYF; CDR3 DNA: TGTGCCAGCAGCCCAGCGGGGGGCTCCTACGAGCAGTACTTC
V gene: TRBV7-9; D gene: .; J gene: TRBJ1-1; clone size: .; CDR3 protein: CSSSLDDFNTEAFF; CDR3 DNA: TGTTCCAGCAGCTTAGATGACTTTAACACTGAAGCTTTCTTT
V gene: TRBV19; D gene: TRBD2; J gene: TRBJ2-2; clone size: once; CDR3 protein: CASSSGGAATGELFF; CDR3 DNA: TGTGCCAGTAGTAGCGGGGGGGCGGCCACCGGGGAGCTGTTTTTT
V gene: TRBV5-6; D gene: TRBD1; J gene: TRBJ2-2; clone size: .; CDR3 protein: CASDRGQGVPGELFF; CDR3 DNA: TGTGCCAGCGATAGAGGACAGGGGGTACCCGGGGAGCTGTTTTTT
V gene: TRBV5-5; D gene: .; J gene: TRBJ2-7; clone size: .; CDR3 protein: CASSVAGGRFYEQYF; CDR3 DNA: TGTGCCAGCAGCGTAGCCGGGGGACGATTCTACGAGCAGTACTTC
V gene: TRBV6-5; D gene: TRBD1; J gene: TRBJ1-4; clone size: .; CDR3 protein: CASRTGYDKEKLFF; CDR3 DNA: TGTGCCAGCAGGACAGGGTACGACAAGGAAAAACTGTTTTTT
V gene: TRBV7-2; D gene: .; J gene: TRBJ1-1; clone size: .; CDR3 protein: CASSSTEPTEAFF; CDR3 DNA: TGTGCCAGCAGCAGTACAGAGCCGACGGAAGCTTTCTTT
V gene: TRBV19; D gene: .; J gene: TRBJ2-3; clone size: .; CDR3 protein: CASSILRGGTDTQYF; CDR3 DNA: TGTGCCAGTAGTATCTTGAGGGGGGGTACAGATACGCAGTATTTT
V gene: TRBV5-1; D gene: .; J gene: TRBJ2-3; clone size: .; CDR3 protein: CASSLWGDTDTQYF; CDR3 DNA: TGCGCCAGCAGCTTGTGGGGGGACACAGATACGCAGTATTTT
V gene: TRBV9; D gene: .; J gene: TRBJ2-6; clone size: .; CDR3 protein: CASSVVGGTGANVLTF; CDR3 DNA: TGTGCCAGCAGCGTAGTGGGCGGGACTGGGGCCAACGTCCTGACTTTC
V gene: TRBV14; D gene: TRBD2; J gene: TRBJ2-5; clone size: .; CDR3 protein: CASSHLSGGAVRGQETQYF; CDR3 DNA: TGTGCCAGCAGCCACCTTAGCGGGGGGGCCGTCAGGGGCCAAGAGACCCAGTACTTC
V gene: TRBV7-8; D gene: TRBD1; J gene: TRBJ1-5; clone size: .; CDR3 protein: CASSRQGTNQPQHF; CDR3 DNA: TGTGCCAGCAGCCGACAGGGTACCAATCAGCCCCAGCATTTT
V gene: TRBV9; D gene: TRBD2; J gene: TRBJ2-3; clone size: .; CDR3 protein: CASSVGRGGTDTQYF; CDR3 DNA: TGTGCCAGCAGCGTAGGGCGGGGGGGAACAGATACGCAGTATTTT
V gene: TRBV5-1; D gene: TRBD1; J gene: TRBJ2-1; clone size: .; CDR3 protein: CASSLGQGYNEQFF; CDR3 DNA: TGCGCCAGCAGCTTGGGACAGGGGTACAATGAGCAGTTCTTC
V gene: TRBV5-4; D gene: .; J gene: TRBJ1-1; clone size: .; CDR3 protein: CASSFPRAQNTEAFF; CDR3 DNA: TGTGCCAGCAGTTTCCCGAGGGCGCAGAACACTGAAGCTTTCTTT
V gene: TRBV9; D gene: .; J gene: TRBJ2-3; clone size: .; CDR3 protein: CASSVEGRRPTDTQYF; CDR3 DNA: TGTGCCAGCAGCGTAGAGGGGAGGAGACCCACAGATACGCAGTATTTT
V gene: TRBV28; D gene: TRBD1; J gene: TRBJ1-2; clone size: .; CDR3 protein: CASIPHPGQGPDYGYTF; CDR3 DNA: TGTGCCAGCATCCCCCACCCCGGACAGGGTCCGGACTATGGCTACACCTTC
V gene: TRBV27; D gene: .; J gene: TRBJ2-2; clone size: .; CDR3 protein: CASSLAPGSNTGELFF; CDR3 DNA: TGTGCCAGCAGTTTAGCCCCGGGATCGAACACCGGGGAGCTGTTTTTT
V gene: TRBV14; D gene: .; J gene: TRBJ2-1; clone size: .; CDR3 protein: CASSATLGGSYNEQFF; CDR3 DNA: TGTGCCAGCAGCGCTACCTTGGGGGGCTCCTACAATGAGCAGTTCTTC
V gene: TRBV5-4; D gene: TRBD1; J gene: TRBJ1-4; clone size: .; CDR3 protein: CASSAGQGIEVEKLFF; CDR3 DNA: TGTGCCAGCAGCGCGGGACAGGGGATTGAAGTTGAAAAACTGTTTTTT
V gene: TRBV7-2; D gene: TRBD2; J gene: TRBJ2-5; clone size: .; CDR3 protein: CASSSRLAGGSGETQYF; CDR3 DNA: TGTGCCAGCAGCTCAAGACTAGCGGGGGGGTCGGGAGAGACCCAGTACTTC
V gene: TRBV28; D gene: TRBD1; J gene: TRBJ2-7; clone size: .; CDR3 protein: CASSSKTGLKPYEQYF; CDR3 DNA: TGTGCCAGCAGTTCAAAGACAGGGCTTAAGCCCTACGAGCAGTACTTC
V gene: TRBV11-3; D gene: .; J gene: TRBJ1-1; clone size: .; CDR3 protein: CASSLRERTEAFF; CDR3 DNA: TGTGCCAGCAGCTTACGGGAGAGGACTGAAGCTTTCTTT
V gene: TRBV7-9; D gene: .; J gene: TRBJ2-1; clone size: .; CDR3 protein: CASSPSISYNEQFF; CDR3 DNA: TGTGCCAGCAGCCCCTCGATCAGTTACAATGAGCAGTTCTTC
V gene: TRBV30; D gene: TRBD1; J gene: TRBJ2-7; clone size: .; CDR3 protein: CALNRGLYEQYF; CDR3 DNA: TGTGCCTTAAACAGGGGGCTCTACGAGCAGTACTTC
V gene: TRBV6-5; D gene: TRBD2; J gene: TRBJ2-7; clone size: few; CDR3 protein: CASSYSSGAAYEQYF; CDR3 DNA: TGTGCCAGCAGTTACTCTAGCGGGGCGGCATACGAGCAGTACTTC
V gene: TRBV6-5; D gene: TRBD2; J gene: TRBJ2-7; clone size: .; CDR3 protein: CATRLAGLSSYEQYF; CDR3 DNA: TGTGCCACACGACTAGCGGGGCTGAGCTCCTACGAGCAGTACTTC
V gene: TRBV10-3; D gene: .; J gene: TRBJ2-5; clone size: .; CDR3 protein: CAISGGRGRETQYF; CDR3 DNA: TGTGCCATCAGTGGGGGCAGGGGTCGAGAGACCCAGTACTTC
V gene: TRBV19; D gene: .; J gene: TRBJ2-3; clone size: .; CDR3 protein: CASSILGARDTQYF; CDR3 DNA: TGTGCCAGTAGTATTTTGGGGGCTAGAGATACGCAGTATTTT
V gene: TRBV18; D gene: .; J gene: TRBJ2-3; clone size: .; CDR3 protein: CASSLAVTDTQYF; CDR3 DNA: TGTGCCAGCTCACTTGCAGTCACAGATACGCAGTATTTT
V gene: TRBV9; D gene: .; J gene: TRBJ2-5; clone size: .; CDR3 protein: CASSVELVGETQYF; CDR3 DNA: TGTGCCAGCAGCGTAGAACTAGTTGGAGAGACCCAGTACTTC
V gene: TRBV6-5; D gene: TRBD1; J gene: TRBJ1-1; clone size: .; CDR3 protein: CASSYLRTGSLTEAFF; CDR3 DNA: TGTGCCAGCAGTTACCTCCGGACAGGTTCGCTCACTGAAGCTTTCTTT
V gene: TRBV4-1; D gene: .; J gene: TRBJ1-2; clone size: .; CDR3 protein: CASSPQTGLYGYTF; CDR3 DNA: TGCGCCAGCAGCCCCCAGACAGGTCTCTATGGCTACACCTTC
V gene: TRBV5-8; D gene: .; J gene: TRBJ1-1; clone size: .; CDR3 protein: CASSLETGLGNTEAFF; CDR3 DNA: TGTGCCAGCAGCTTGGAAACAGGGTTGGGTAATACTGAAGCTTTCTTT
V gene: TRBV28; D gene: TRBD1; J gene: TRBJ2-7; clone size: .; CDR3 protein: CASTTPPGQGDYEQYF; CDR3 DNA: TGTGCCAGCACAACCCCCCCGGGACAGGGGGACTACGAGCAGTACTTC
V gene: TRBV19; D gene: TRBD1; J gene: TRBJ2-7; clone size: .; CDR3 protein: CASSPDRGQYEQYF; CDR3 DNA: TGTGCCAGTAGTCCGGACAGGGGGCAGTACGAGCAGTACTTC
V gene: TRBV7-9; D gene: .; J gene: TRBJ2-3; clone size: .; CDR3 protein: CASSRTGTDTQYF; CDR3 DNA: TGTGCCAGCAGCCGGACAGGCACAGATACGCAGTATTTT
V gene: TRBV2; D gene: .; J gene: TRBJ1-1; clone size: .; CDR3 protein: CASSPRGQLNTEAFF; CDR3 DNA: TGTGCCAGCAGTCCAAGAGGGCAGCTTAACACTGAAGCTTTCTTT
V gene: TRBV18; D gene: .; J gene: TRBJ2-7; clone size: .; CDR3 protein: CASSPVAQGPGEQYF; CDR3 DNA: TGTGCCAGCTCACCTGTTGCCCAGGGTCCTGGCGAGCAGTACTTC
V gene: TRBV7-9; D gene: .; J gene: TRBJ1-1; clone size: .; CDR3 protein: CASSLGGGVNTEAFF; CDR3 DNA: TGTGCCAGCAGCTTAGGGGGAGGGGTGAACACTGAAGCTTTCTTT
V gene: TRBV6-4; D gene: .; J gene: TRBJ1-1; clone size: .; CDR3 protein: CASSDRGTTEAFF; CDR3 DNA: TGTGCCAGCAGTGACAGGGGGACCACTGAAGCTTTCTTT
V gene: TRBV9; D gene: .; J gene: TRBJ1-3; clone size: .; CDR3 protein: CASSVYRDSGNTIYF; CDR3 DNA: TGTGCCAGCAGCGTTTACAGGGACTCTGGAAACACCATATATTTT
V gene: TRBV11-2; D gene: .; J gene: TRBJ2-7; clone size: .; CDR3 protein: CASSLGPRTYEQYF; CDR3 DNA: TGTGCCAGCAGCTTAGGGCCGAGGACCTACGAGCAGTACTTC
V gene: TRBV9; D gene: TRBD2; J gene: TRBJ2-3; clone size: .; CDR3 protein: CASRLWGVRGGGDTQYF; CDR3 DNA: TGTGCCAGCCGCCTGTGGGGAGTGCGGGGGGGCGGAGATACGCAGTATTTT
V gene: TRBV6-6; D gene: TRBD1; J gene: TRBJ2-7; clone size: .; CDR3 protein: CASSQGRTGKAYEQYF; CDR3 DNA: TGTGCCAGCAGCCAGGGAAGGACAGGGAAGGCCTACGAGCAGTACTTC
V gene: TRBV6-4; D gene: TRBD1; J gene: TRBJ2-3; clone size: .; CDR3 protein: CASSERTGSGTDTQYF; CDR3 DNA: TGTGCCAGCAGTGAGCGGACAGGTTCGGGCACAGATACGCAGTATTTT
V gene: TRBV9; D gene: TRBD1; J gene: TRBJ1-6; clone size: .; CDR3 protein: CASSVEGGRDNSPLHF; CDR3 DNA: TGTGCCAGCAGCGTCGAAGGGGGCAGAGATAATTCACCCCTCCACTTT